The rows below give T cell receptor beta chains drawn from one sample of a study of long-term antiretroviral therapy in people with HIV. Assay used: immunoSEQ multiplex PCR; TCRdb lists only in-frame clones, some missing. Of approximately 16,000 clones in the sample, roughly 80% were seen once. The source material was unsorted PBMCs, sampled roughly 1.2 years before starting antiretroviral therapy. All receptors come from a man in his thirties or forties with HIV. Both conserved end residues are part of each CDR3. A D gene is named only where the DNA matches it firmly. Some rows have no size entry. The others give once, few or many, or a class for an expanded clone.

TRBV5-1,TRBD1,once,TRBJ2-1,CASSLDRGVYNEQFF,TGCGCCAGCAGCTTGGACAGGGGCGTCTACAATGAGCAGTTCTTC
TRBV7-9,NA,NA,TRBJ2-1,CASSPQGANEQFF,TGTGCCAGCAGCCCCCAGGGAGCGAATGAGCAGTTCTTC
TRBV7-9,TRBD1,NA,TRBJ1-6,CASSQGQTNSPLHF,TGTGCCAGCAGCCAGGGACAGACAAATTCACCCCTCCACTTT
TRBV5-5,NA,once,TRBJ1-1,CASSKSGPSPGLTEAFF,TGTGCCAGCAGCAAGTCCGGACCTTCTCCAGGGCTCACTGAAGCTTTCTTT
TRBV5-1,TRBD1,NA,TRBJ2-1,CASSPGQEKVYNEQFF,TGCGCCAGCAGCCCGGGACAGGAAAAGGTCTACAATGAGCAGTTCTTC
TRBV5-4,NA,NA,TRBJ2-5,CASSLDSNQETQYF,TGTGCCAGCAGTTTAGACAGCAACCAAGAGACCCAGTACTTC
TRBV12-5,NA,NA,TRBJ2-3,CASGWGTSPIDTQYF,TGTGCTAGTGGTTGGGGGACTTCTCCCATAGATACGCAGTATTTT
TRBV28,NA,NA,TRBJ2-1,CASRPGSGSYNEQFF,TGTGCCAGCAGACCGGGGTCTGGCTCCTACAATGAGCAGTTCTTC
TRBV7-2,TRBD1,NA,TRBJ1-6,CASSTTGTGTNSPLHF,TGTGCCAGCAGCACAACCGGGACAGGGACTAATTCACCCCTCCACTTT
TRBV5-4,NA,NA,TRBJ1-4,CASSPDRLFNEKLFF,TGTGCCAGCAGCCCCGACAGGCTCTTTAATGAAAAACTGTTTTTT
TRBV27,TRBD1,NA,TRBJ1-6,CASSLGTENNSPLHF,TGTGCCAGCAGTCTCGGGACAGAAAATAATTCACCCCTCCACTTT
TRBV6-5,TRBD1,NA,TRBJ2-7,CASLGTGLGEQYF,TGTGCCAGCCTAGGGACAGGACTCGGGGAGCAGTACTTC
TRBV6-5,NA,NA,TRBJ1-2,CASSYGVGVGYTF,TGTGCCAGCAGTTACGGGGTCGGGGTTGGCTACACCTTC
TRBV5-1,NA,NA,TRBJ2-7,CASSLDLGAGYEQYF,TGCGCCAGCAGCTTGGATCTGGGAGCCGGCTACGAGCAGTACTTC
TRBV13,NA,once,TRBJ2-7,CASSLTRGSAYEQYF,TGTGCCAGCAGCTTAACTCGGGGCTCAGCCTACGAGCAGTACTTC
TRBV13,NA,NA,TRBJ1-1,CASSLNRERTEAFF,TGTGCCAGCAGCTTGAACAGGGAACGAACTGAAGCTTTCTTT
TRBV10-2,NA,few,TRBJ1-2,CASSESDYGYTF,TGCGCCAGCAGTGAGTCGGACTATGGCTACACCTTC
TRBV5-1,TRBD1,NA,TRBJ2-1,CASSLPGTGAINEQFF,TGCGCCAGCAGCTTGCCCGGGACAGGGGCGATCAATGAGCAGTTCTTC
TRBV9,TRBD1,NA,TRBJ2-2,CASSTGDRGHTGELFF,TGTGCCAGCAGCACCGGGGACAGGGGGCACACCGGGGAGCTGTTTTTT
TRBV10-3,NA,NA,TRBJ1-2,CAITDFGGYTF,TGTGCCATCACAGATTTTGGTGGCTACACCTTC
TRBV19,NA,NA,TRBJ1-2,CASTFLTEGGYTF,TGTGCCAGTACCTTTCTCACAGAAGGTGGCTACACCTTC
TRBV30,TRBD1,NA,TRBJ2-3,CASGTGLTDTQYF,TGTGCCTCTGGGACAGGCCTCACAGATACGCAGTATTTT
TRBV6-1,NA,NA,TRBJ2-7,CASSGGLVGPGEQYF,TGTGCCAGCAGTGGGGGCTTAGTGGGGCCGGGGGAGCAGTACTTC
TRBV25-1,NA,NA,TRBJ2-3,CASSESGLTDTQYF,TGTGCCAGCAGTGAATCGGGCCTCACAGATACGCAGTATTTT
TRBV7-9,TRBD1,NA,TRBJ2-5,CASSHRDRVPETQYF,TGTGCCAGCAGCCACCGGGACAGGGTCCCAGAGACCCAGTACTTC
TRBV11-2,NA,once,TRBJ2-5,CASSSESRTQYF,TGTGCCAGCAGCTCAGAATCGAGGACCCAGTACTTC
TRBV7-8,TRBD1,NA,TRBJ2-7,CASSSPLKQGTYEQYF,TGTGCCAGCAGCTCGCCCCTAAAACAGGGGACCTACGAGCAGTACTTC
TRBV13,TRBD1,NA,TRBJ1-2,CASSPQGKYGYTF,TGTGCCAGCAGCCCACAGGGGAAGTATGGCTACACCTTC
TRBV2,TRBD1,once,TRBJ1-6,CASEGQGNHNSPLHF,TGTGCCAGCGAGGGACAGGGGAATCATAATTCACCCCTCCACTTT
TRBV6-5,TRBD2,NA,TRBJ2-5,CASSPYSGRANTQYF,TGTGCCAGCAGTCCTTATAGCGGGAGGGCCAATACCCAGTACTTC
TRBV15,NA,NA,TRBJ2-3,CATSRAEPATDTQYF,TGTGCCACCAGCAGAGCTGAACCGGCCACAGATACGCAGTATTTT
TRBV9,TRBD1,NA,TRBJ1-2,CASSVEDRVYGYTF,TGTGCCAGCAGCGTAGAGGACAGGGTCTATGGCTACACCTTC
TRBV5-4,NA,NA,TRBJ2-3,CASSLVQGNTDTQYF,TGTGCCAGCAGCTTGGTACAGGGTAACACAGATACGCAGTATTTT
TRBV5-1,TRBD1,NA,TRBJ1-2,CASSEDRGRQGYTF,TGCGCCAGCAGCGAGGACAGGGGGCGCCAGGGCTACACCTTC
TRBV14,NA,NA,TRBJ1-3,CASSQDSTNPGTSGNTIYF,TGTGCCAGCAGCCAAGATTCAACAAATCCAGGGACGTCTGGAAACACCATATATTTT
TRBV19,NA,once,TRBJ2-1,CASSGGTAGSYNEQFF,TGTGCCAGTAGTGGAGGGACAGCTGGCTCCTACAATGAGCAGTTCTTC
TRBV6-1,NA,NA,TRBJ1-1,CASSEAGLGGEAFF,TGTGCCAGCAGTGAAGCGGGTTTGGGGGGAGAAGCTTTCTTT
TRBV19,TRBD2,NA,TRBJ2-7,CASSIVPGLAGRTNEQYF,TGTGCCAGTAGTATAGTACCGGGACTAGCGGGCCGTACGAACGAGCAGTACTTC
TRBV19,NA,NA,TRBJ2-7,CASSPKGGPYEQYF,TGTGCCAGTAGTCCGAAGGGGGGGCCCTACGAGCAGTACTTC
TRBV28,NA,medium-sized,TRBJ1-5,CASSFLVTGQPQHF,TGTGCCAGCAGTTTCTTGGTAACTGGGCAGCCCCAGCATTTT
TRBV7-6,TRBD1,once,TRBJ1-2,CASTPGQARTNYGYTF,TGTGCCAGCACACCTGGACAGGCGAGAACTAACTATGGCTACACCTTC
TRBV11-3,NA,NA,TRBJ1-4,CASSLAPKLFF,TGTGCCAGCAGCTTAGCACCGAAACTGTTTTTT
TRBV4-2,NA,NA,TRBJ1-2,CASSQDGDSSRYTF,TGTGCCAGCAGCCAAGATGGGGACTCATCCCGCTACACCTTC
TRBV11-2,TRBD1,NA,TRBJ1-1,CASSRKAGQGNTEAFF,TGTGCCAGCAGCCGCAAGGCGGGACAGGGGAACACTGAAGCTTTCTTT
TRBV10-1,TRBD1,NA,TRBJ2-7,CASSGDRGEQYF,TGCGCCAGCAGCGGAGACAGGGGCGAGCAGTACTTC
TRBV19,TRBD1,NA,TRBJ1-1,CASSIDLGQDLNTEAFF,TGTGCCAGTAGTATAGATCTAGGACAGGACTTGAACACTGAAGCTTTCTTT
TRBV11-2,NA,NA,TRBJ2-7,CASSHIRDRYEQYF,TGTGCCAGCAGCCATATTAGGGATCGTTACGAGCAGTACTTC
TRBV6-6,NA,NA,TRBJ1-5,CASGDNQPQHF,TGTGCCAGCGGAGATAATCAGCCCCAGCATTTT
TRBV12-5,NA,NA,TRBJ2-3,CASGQPTITCHTDTQYF,TGTGCTAGTGGTCAACCTACCATTACCTGCCACACAGATACGCAGTATTTT
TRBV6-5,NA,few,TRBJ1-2,CASSYSGQIYGYTF,TGTGCCAGCAGTTATTCCGGACAGATCTATGGCTACACCTTC
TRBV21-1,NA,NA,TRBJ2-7,CARPGTLSYEQYF,TGTGCCAGGCCCGGGACACTTTCCTACGAGCAGTACTTC
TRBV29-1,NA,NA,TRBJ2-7,CSVEDYRAGLGEQYF,TGCAGCGTTGAAGATTACAGGGCCGGACTCGGCGAGCAGTACTTC
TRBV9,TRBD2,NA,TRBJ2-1,CASSVFSGGAQNEQFF,TGTGCCAGCAGCGTGTTTAGCGGGGGGGCCCAGAATGAGCAGTTCTTC
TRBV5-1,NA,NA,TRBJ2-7,CASSPSTYEQYF,TGCGCCAGCAGCCCATCGACCTACGAGCAGTACTTC
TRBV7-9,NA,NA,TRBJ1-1,CASRGGDTEAFF,TGTGCCAGCAGGGGTGGGGACACTGAAGCTTTCTTT
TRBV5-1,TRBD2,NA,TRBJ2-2,CASSLRTSGSSGELFF,TGCGCCAGCAGCCTACGGACTAGCGGGAGTTCGGGGGAGCTGTTTTTT
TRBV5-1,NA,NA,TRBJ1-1,CASSAKTGQNTEAFF,TGCGCCAGCAGCGCCAAGACAGGCCAGAACACTGAAGCTTTCTTT
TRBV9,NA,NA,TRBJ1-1,CASSVRSFNTEAFF,TGTGCCAGCAGCGTACGGTCATTTAACACTGAAGCTTTCTTT
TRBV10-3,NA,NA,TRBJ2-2,CAISESIDQNTGELFF,TGTGCCATCAGTGAGTCGATTGATCAGAACACCGGGGAGCTGTTTTTT